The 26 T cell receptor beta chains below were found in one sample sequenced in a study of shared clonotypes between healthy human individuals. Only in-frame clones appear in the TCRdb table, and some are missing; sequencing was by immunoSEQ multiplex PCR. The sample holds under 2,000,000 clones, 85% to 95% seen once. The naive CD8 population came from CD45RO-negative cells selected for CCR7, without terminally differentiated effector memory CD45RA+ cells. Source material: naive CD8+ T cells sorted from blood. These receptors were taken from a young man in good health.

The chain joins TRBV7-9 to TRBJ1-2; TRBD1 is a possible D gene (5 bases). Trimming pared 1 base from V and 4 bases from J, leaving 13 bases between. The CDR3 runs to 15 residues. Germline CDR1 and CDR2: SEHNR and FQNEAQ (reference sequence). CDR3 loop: CASSLGWGDVYGYTF. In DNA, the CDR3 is TGTGCCAGCAGCTTAGGTTGGGGCGACGTCTATGGCTACACCTTC. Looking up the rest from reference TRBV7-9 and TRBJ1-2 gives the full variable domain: DTGVSQNPRHKITKRGQNVTFRCDPISEHNRLYWYRQTLGQGPEFLTYFQNEAQLEKSRLLSDRFSAERPKGSFSTLEIQRTEQGDSAMYLCASSLGWGDVYGYTFGSGTRLTVV.

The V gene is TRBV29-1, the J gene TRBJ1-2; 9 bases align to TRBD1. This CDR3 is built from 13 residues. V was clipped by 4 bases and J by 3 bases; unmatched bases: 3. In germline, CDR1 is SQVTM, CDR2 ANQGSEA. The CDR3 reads CSVVGQGDYGYTF. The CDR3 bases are TGCAGCGTTGTGGGACAGGGAGACTATGGCTACACCTTC. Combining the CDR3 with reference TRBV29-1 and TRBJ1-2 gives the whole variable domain SAVISQKPSRDICQRGTSLTIQCQVDSQVTMMFWYRQQPGQSLTLIATANQGSEATYESGFVIDKFPISRPNLTFSTLTVSNMSPEDSSIYLCSVVGQGDYGYTFGSGTRLTVV.

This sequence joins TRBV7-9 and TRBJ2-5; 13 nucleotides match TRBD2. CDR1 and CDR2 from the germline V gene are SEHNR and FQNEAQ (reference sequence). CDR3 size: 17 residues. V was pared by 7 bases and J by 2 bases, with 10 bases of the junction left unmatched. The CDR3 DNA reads TGTGCCAGCACCCCGGGACTAGCGGGAAAGGAACAAGAGACCCAGTACTTC. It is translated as CASTPGLAGKEQETQYF.

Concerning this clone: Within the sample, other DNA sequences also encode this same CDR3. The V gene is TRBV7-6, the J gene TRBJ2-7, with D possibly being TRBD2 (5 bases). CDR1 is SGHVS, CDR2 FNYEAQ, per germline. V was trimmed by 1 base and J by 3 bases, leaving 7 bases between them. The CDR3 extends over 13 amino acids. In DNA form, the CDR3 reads TGTGCCAGCAGCTTAGGGGAGAACTACGAGCAGTACTTC. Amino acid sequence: CASSLGENYEQYF.

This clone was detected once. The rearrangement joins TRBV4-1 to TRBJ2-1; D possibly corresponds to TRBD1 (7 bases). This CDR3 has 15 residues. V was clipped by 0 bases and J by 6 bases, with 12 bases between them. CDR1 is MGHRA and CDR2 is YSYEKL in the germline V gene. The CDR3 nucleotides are TGCGCCAGCAGCCAAGACCCAGGGGGAGGCAATGAGCAGTTCTTC. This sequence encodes CASSQDPGGGNEQFF.

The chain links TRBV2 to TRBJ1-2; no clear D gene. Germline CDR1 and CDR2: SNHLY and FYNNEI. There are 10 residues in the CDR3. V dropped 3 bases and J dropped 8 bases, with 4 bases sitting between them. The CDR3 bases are TGTGCCAGCAGTGATCCCGGCTACACCTTC. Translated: CASSDPGYTF. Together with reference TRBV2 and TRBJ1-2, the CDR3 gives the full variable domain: EPEVTQTPSHQVTQMGQEVILRCVPISNHLYFYWYRQILGQKVEFLVSFYNNEISEKSEIFDDQFSVERPDGSNFTLKIRSTKLEDSAMYFCASSDPGYTFGSGTRLTVV.

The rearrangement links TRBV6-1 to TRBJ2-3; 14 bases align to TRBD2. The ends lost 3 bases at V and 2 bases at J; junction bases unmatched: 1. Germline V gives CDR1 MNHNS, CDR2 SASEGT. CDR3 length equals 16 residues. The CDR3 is CASSETSGGATDTQYF. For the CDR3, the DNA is TGTGCCAGCAGTGAGACTAGCGGGGGGGCCACAGATACGCAGTATTTT.

The DNA for the CDR3 is TGTGCCAGCAGACCTGACGTCAGCTATGGCTACACCTTC. Translating it yields CASRPDVSYGYTF. The genes are TRBV27 and TRBJ1-2, with D unresolved. Deletions cut 6 bases from V and 4 bases from J, with 12 bases between. This CDR3 comprises 13 residues. CDR1 is MNHEY, CDR2 SMNVEV, per germline (reference sequence).

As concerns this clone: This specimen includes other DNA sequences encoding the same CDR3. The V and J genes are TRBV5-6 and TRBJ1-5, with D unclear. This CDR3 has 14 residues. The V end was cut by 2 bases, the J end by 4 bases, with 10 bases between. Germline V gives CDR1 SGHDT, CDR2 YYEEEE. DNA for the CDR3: TGTGCCAGCAGCTTCCGGCAGGTTAATCAGCCCCAGCATTTT. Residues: CASSFRQVNQPQHF.

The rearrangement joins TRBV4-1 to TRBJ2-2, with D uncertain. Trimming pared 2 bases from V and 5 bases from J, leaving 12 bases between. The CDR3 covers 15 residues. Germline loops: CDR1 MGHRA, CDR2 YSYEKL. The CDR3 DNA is TGCGCCAGCAGCCAATCGTCACAAAATACCGGGGAGCTGTTTTTT. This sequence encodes CASSQSSQNTGELFF.

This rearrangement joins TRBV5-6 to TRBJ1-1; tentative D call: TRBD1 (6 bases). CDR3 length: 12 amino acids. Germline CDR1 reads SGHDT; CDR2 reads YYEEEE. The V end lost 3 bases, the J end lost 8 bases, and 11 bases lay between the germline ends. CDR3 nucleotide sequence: TGTGCCAGCAGCTCTGGACAGCTCGAAGCTTTCTTT. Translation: CASSSGQLEAFF.

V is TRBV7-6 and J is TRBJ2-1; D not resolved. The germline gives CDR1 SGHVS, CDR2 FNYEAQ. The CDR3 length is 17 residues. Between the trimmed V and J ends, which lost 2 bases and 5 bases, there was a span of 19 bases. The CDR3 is CASSLRAEAGLDNEQFF. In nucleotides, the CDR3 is TGTGCCAGCAGCTTACGGGCCGAGGCCGGGTTGGACAATGAGCAGTTCTTC.

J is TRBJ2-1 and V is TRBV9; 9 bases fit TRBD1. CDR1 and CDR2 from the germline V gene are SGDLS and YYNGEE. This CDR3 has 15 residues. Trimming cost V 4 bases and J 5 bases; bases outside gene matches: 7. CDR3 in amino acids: CASSTGQGSNNEQFF. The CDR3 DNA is TGTGCCAGCAGCACTGGACAGGGGTCGAACAATGAGCAGTTCTTC.

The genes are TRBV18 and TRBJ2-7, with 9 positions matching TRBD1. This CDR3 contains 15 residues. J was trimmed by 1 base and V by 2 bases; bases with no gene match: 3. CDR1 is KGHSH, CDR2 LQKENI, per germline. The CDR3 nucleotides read TGTGCCAGCTCACCAGTGACAGGGGGATCCTACGAGCAGTACTTC. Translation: CASSPVTGGSYEQYF.

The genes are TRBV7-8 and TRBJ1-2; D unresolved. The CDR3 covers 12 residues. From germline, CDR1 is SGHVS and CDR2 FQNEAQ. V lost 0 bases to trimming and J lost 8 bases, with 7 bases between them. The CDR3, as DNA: TGTGCCAGCAGCTTAGCGTTGGAGGGCTACACCTTC. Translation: CASSLALEGYTF.

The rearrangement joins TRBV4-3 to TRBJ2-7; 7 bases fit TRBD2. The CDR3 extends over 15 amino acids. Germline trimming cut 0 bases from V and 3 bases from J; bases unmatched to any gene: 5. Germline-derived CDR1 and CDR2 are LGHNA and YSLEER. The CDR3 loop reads CASSQDIGDYYEQYF. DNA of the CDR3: TGCGCCAGCAGCCAAGATATCGGGGACTACTACGAGCAGTACTTC.

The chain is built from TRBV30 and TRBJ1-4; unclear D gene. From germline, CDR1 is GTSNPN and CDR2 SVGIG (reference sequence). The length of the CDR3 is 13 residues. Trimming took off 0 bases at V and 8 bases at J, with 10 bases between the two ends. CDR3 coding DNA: TGTGCCTGGAGTGTAATTCCCGCCGAAAAACTGTTTTTT. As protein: CAWSVIPAEKLFF.

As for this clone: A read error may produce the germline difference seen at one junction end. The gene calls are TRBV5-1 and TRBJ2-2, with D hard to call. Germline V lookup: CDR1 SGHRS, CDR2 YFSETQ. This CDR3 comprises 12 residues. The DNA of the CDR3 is TGCGCCAGCAGCGAAAACAGCGGGGAGCTGTTTTTT. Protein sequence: CASSENSGELFF.

CDR3 sequence reads: CASSLGQGGSYEQYF. The CDR3 DNA follows: TGTGCCAGCAGCTTGGGACAGGGTGGCTCCTACGAGCAGTACTTC. This chain uses TRBV11-3 with TRBJ2-7; 9 nucleotides align to TRBD1. The CDR3 loop spans 15 amino acids. The V gene end was trimmed by 3 bases and the J gene end by 0 bases; junction bases not matched to a gene: 3. Germline values: CDR1 SGHNT, CDR2 YENEEA.

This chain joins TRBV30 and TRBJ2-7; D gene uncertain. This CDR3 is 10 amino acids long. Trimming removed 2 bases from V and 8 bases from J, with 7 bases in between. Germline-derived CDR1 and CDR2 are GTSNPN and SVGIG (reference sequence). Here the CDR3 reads CAWSRGQQYF. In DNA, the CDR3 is TGTGCCTGGAGTAGAGGTCAGCAGTACTTC.

Here the CDR3 reads CASSETSGYEQYF. The CDR3 DNA sequence: TGCGCCAGCAGCGAGACTAGCGGCTACGAGCAGTACTTC. The chain couples TRBV4-1 to TRBJ2-7; TRBD2 agrees at 9 bases. The CDR3 loop spans 13 amino acids. Germline values: CDR1 MGHRA, CDR2 YSYEKL. The V gene end was trimmed by 5 bases and the J gene end by 3 bases; junction bases not matched to a gene: 2.

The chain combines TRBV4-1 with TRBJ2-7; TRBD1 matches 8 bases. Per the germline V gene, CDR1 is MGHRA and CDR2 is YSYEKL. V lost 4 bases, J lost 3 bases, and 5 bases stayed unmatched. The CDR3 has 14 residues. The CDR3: CASSLRDRFYEQYF. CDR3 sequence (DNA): TGCGCCAGCAGCCTACGGGACAGGTTCTACGAGCAGTACTTC.

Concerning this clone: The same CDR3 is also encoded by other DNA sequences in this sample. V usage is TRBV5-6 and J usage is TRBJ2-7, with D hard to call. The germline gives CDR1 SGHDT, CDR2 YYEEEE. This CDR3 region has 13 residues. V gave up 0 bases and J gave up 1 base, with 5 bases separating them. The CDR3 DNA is TGTGCCAGCAGCTTGGTCACTTCCTACGAGCAGTACTTC. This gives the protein CASSLVTSYEQYF.

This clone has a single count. The DNA for the CDR3 is TGTGCCAGCAGCCCCTCCGACCCGACTAGCGGGTCTAGCACAGATACGCAGTATTTT. Protein sequence: CASSPSDPTSGSSTDTQYF. This chain links TRBV7-9 with TRBJ2-3, with 10 nucleotides matching TRBD2. Per the germline V gene, CDR1 is SEHNR and CDR2 is FQNEAQ (reference sequence). There are 19 residues in the CDR3. V was clipped by 5 bases and J by 0 bases; unmatched bases: 14.

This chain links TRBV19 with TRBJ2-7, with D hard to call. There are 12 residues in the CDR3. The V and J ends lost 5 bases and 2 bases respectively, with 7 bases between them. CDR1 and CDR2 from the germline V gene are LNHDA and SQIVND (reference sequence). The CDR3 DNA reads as TGTGCCAGTAGTGGCGAGACCTACGAGCAGTACTTC. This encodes CASSGETYEQYF.

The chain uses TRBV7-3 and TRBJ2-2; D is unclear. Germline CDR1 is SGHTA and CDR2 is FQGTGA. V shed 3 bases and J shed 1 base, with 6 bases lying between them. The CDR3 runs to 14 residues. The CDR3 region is CASSLTKNTGELFF. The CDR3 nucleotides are TGTGCCAGCAGCTTGACGAAGAACACCGGGGAGCTGTTTTTT.